This T cell receptor beta chain was sequenced during a study of cytomegalovirus exposure and HLA in healthy donors. Overall study: Counted in an early data release were roughly 81 million unique TCRs from HLA-typed donors.

The CDR3 length is 14 residues. CDR1 and CDR2 from the germline V gene are SGHTA and FQGNSA. V was pared by 4 bases and J by 7 bases, with 5 bases of the junction left unmatched. The PCR contained 60 Vbeta and 13 Jbeta primers. The protocol was immunoSEQ multiplex PCR, while the TCRdb copy is restricted to in-frame clones and leaves out a portion. The repertoire holds about 160,000 clones, around 80% seen once, with roughly 1.9% in the top ten. This chain connects TRBV7-2 to TRBJ1-2; 11 positions match TRBD1. The sequenced sample was PBMCs. The source of this sequence is a man aged 35 to 55 in good health and CMV-seronegative. CDR3 DNA sequence: TGTGCCAGCAGCTCAGGACAGGGGGCTTTTGGCTACACCTTC. This codes for CASSSGQGAFGYTF.